The source of this T cell receptor (beta chain) is a study of shared clonotypes between healthy human individuals (dated by TCRdb to about 2020). With regard to the full study: The cohort comprised two women and three men aged 18 to 49 years. To increase sequencing depth and limit assay-specific biases, different laboratories used diverse techniques to prepare libraries and sequence TCR repertoires. For each donor, CD4 naive and CD4 memory were each run on three plates, CD8 naive on two plates, and CD8 memory on one plate. Each donor's leukapheresis produced roughly between about 0.8 and 10 billion PBMCs. To estimate repertoire size and how much clonotypes are shared between individuals, the study performed deep sequencing of blood TCR repertoires from about five healthy adults. The full study reports these points: Pairwise subsampling led to the expectation that sequencing depth would affect the degree of clonotype sharing among donors. Even with the large sequencing depth, rarefaction of the sorted-subset datasets indicated that sequencing was incomplete. Compared with non-shared clonotypes, the clonotypes found in all four sorted-subset donors had higher generation probabilities. Sampling was limited to blood, and TCR repertoires in tissue likely differ from TCR repertoires in blood. Because the study included only a small number of donors, the genetic and exposure-history diversity represented was limited. Sharing across a handful of donors was observed for roughly 5% of naive CD4, 3.5% of naive CD8, 2.3% of memory CD4, and about 0.38% of memory CD8 clonotypes. Naive subsets generally had larger estimated clonotype richness than memory subsets did.

TCR CDR3 regions were amplified from genomic DNA by multiplex PCR using the deep immunoSEQ assay. Genomic DNA extracted from each cell subset was distributed evenly over all wells of several immunoSEQ 96-well plates, and each plate served as one replicate. For sorted subsets, each replicate PCR was loaded with about 0.2 ug genomic DNA, equivalent to 30,000 or so T cell genomes. Purified libraries were measured with a Qubit 3.0 fluorometer, size-checked on a Bioanalyzer 2100, and measured again with the KAPA Library Quantification kit. Every immunoSEQ 96-well plate was sequenced on a separate single-read 150-cycle Illumina NextSeq 550 flow cell. The authors processed their data as follows. Because the immunoSEQ output included only junctional sequences and no quality scores, the filtering could not be the same as the filtering used for full-length reads. To assign V/J genes and CDR3, sequences were annotated using PyIR, a Python wrapper for IgBLAST v1.9, with IMGT germline references. Any read was removed if the V/J assignment was weak (E-value above 1e-6), the CDR3 was missing, or the read contained stop codons, out-of-frame junctions, or ambiguous translated residues. V3J clonotypes were defined as sequences sharing an identical inferred V gene, J gene, and CDR3 amino acid sequence. Percentage overlap between repertoires was computed as shared unique clonotypes divided by the size of the smaller repertoire. Richness of each repertoire was evaluated using RTK rarefaction, the Chao1 estimator, and Recon v2.1 estimates of unobserved clonotypes. For all TCRbeta clonotypes obtained by the gDNA method from a few donors, generation probabilities were computed with OLGA. Imported from immuneACCESS, the table was reduced by TCRdb to in-frame sequences with V and J called. These copies leave out some clones; in studies compared against another copy, an unresolved V gene accounts for under half, and the cause of the remainder is not known. V and J calls and clone size are as listed in that table; D and trimming were resolved from the DNA. This sample gives 660,000 or so clones in total; approximately 96% of them show up just once. Jointly, the top ten make up around 0.1% of the sample.

For the CD8 naive samples, CD45RO-negative cells were positively selected for CCR7, yielding a CD45RA+CCR7+ population from which TemRA cells were excluded. Donors were healthy HIV-negative adults with no recently reported acute infections or vaccinations. Every donor was a Caucasian adult residing in Nashville, Tennessee, USA. After blood collection by leukapheresis, PBMCs were isolated using Ficoll-Histopaque density gradient centrifugation and then cryopreserved in the vapor phase of liquid nitrogen. Analytical flow cytometry was used to check the purity and quantity of every magnetically sorted T cell population. Genomic DNA was isolated from every sorted fraction and measured by UV absorbance on a Nanodrop 2000c. About this clone itself: This receptor's antigen is unknown. Qualities for individual bases were not recorded, and no much larger clone is one base off.

The sequencing sample was made of naive CD8+ T cells sorted from blood. This specimen's cell subset or site label, interpreted: CD45RA+CCR7+. The TCR was taken from a woman in her 30s in good health.

In nucleotides, the sequence is TGTGCCAGCAGTGACAGCTCGGGCATGAACACTGAAGCTTTCTTT. It encodes CASSDSSGMNTEAFF. The chain joins TRBV6-1 to TRBJ1-1; no D segment can be confidently identified. CDR1 and CDR2 are drawn from the germline V gene: MNHNS, SASEGT. Its CDR3 holds 15 amino acids, cysteine through phenylalanine. CDR3 DNA only is kept here, 45 bases in frame from base 1. Trimming removed 3 bases from V and 0 bases from J, leaving 11 bases between the germline ends.